This T cell receptor (beta chain) was captured by sequencing in a study of cytomegalovirus exposure and HLA in healthy donors. This CDR3 is built from 15 residues. Germline V gene sequence: CDR1 MDHEN, CDR2 SYDVKM. V shed 3 bases and J 4 bases; nucleotides not matched to a gene: 2. Vbeta (60) and Jbeta (13) primers were used in the PCR. Method: immunoSEQ multiplex PCR; TCRdb's copy keeps in-frame clones and lacks some. The table lists about 130,000 clones, around 77% of them singletons. The sample holds a few counts of this clone. As yet, its antigen is unknown. Findings and limits, study-wide: It emerged from a later analysis that several of the most significant clusters appeared to be linked to common viral pathogens.

Source material: PBMCs. V is TRBV28 and J is TRBJ2-1; 11 nucleotides match TRBD2. This sequence was found in a woman in her 50s in good health and CMV-seronegative. CDR3 bases: TGTGCCAGCAGTTTTAGCGGGAGGGATTACAATGAGCAGTTCTTC. This encodes CASSFSGRDYNEQFF.